A single sample gave rise to the 5 T cell receptor beta chains below, sequenced in a study of blood T cell repertoires in COVID-19. TCRdb's copy holds only in-frame clones and misses some; the assay was immunoSEQ multiplex PCR. Here the sample spans 250,000 to 300,000 clones, 70% to 90% being singletons. Sequenced: PBMCs or T cells enriched from blood (not recorded which). The receptors originated from a woman in her fifties or sixties who had recovered from COVID-19.

The V and J genes are TRBV28 and TRBJ2-4; 7 positions agree with TRBD1. Trimming at V came to 7 bases and at J to 8 bases, leaving 8 bases not matched to a gene. The CDR3 extends over 13 amino acids. The germline V gene has CDR1 MDHEN and CDR2 SYDVKM. The DNA of the CDR3 is TGTGCCAGCAACAAAGGGGGCAGGGACATTCAGTACTTC. Its protein is CASNKGGRDIQYF.

The CDR3 nucleotides read TGTGCCAGCAGTTTAGTCGACACGACTGGAAACACCATATATTTT. The encoded protein is CASSLVDTTGNTIYF. The J gene is TRBJ1-3, the V gene TRBV28; D unclear. This CDR3 contains 15 residues. The V end was cut by 2 bases, the J end by 2 bases, with 10 bases between. CDR1 and CDR2 from the germline V gene are MDHEN and SYDVKM. Supplemented by reference TRBV28 and TRBJ1-3, the full variable domain reads DVKVTQSSRYLVKRTGEKVFLECVQDMDHENMFWYRQDPGLGLRLIYFSYDVKMKEKGDIPEGYSVSREKKERFSLILESASTNQTSMYLCASSLVDTTGNTIYFGEGSWLTVV.

This chain uses TRBV12-5 with TRBJ1-5, with D perhaps TRBD1 (6 bases). The CDR3 is 15 residues long. Trimming cost V 0 bases and J 4 bases, with 10 bases left between them. CDR1 LGHNT and CDR2 FRNRAP come from the germline V gene. The CDR3 region has the DNA TGTGCTAGTGGTTTGGTATTGGGGGCTAATCAGCCCCAGCATTTT. As protein: CASGLVLGANQPQHF.

The chain has TRBV7-6 and TRBJ1-2, with D perhaps TRBD1 (6 bases). Germline values: CDR1 SGHVS, CDR2 FNYEAQ. V was pared by 8 bases and J by 6 bases, with 31 bases between. CDR3 length equals 18 residues. The CDR3 spells CASSHSEGEQGRIDGYTF. DNA for the CDR3: TGTGCCAGCTCTCACAGCGAGGGGGAACAGGGTCGGATTGATGGCTACACCTTC.

This clone was detected once. V usage is TRBV7-2 and J usage is TRBJ2-7; 8 bases are shared with TRBD2. The CDR3 is made up of 14 amino acids. The germline V gene has CDR1 SGHTA and CDR2 FQGNSA. J gave up 5 bases and V 4 bases, and 7 bases lay outside the gene matches. In nucleotides, the CDR3 is TGTGCCAGCAGCTCGGGCCGGACTAGCCACGAGCAGTACTTC. Translation gives CASSSGRTSHEQYF.